This section outlines one T cell receptor (beta chain) sequence together with its context. Its antigen is as yet unknown. This sample stems from a study of identical twins. This CDR3 is built from 12 residues. The study, taken as a whole, reports: Monozygotic twins shared more out-of-frame TCR alpha than recombination models predicted.

Template switching (which added a universal primer site) was used, and cDNA carried unique molecular identifiers. TCRdb reprocessed the 5' RACE reads via MiXCR and lists one record per CDR3 protein. The top ten hold over 0.25% of the sample, which has approximately 1.8 million distinct CDR3 sequences, around a third seen once. The chain recombines TRBV12-1 with TRBJ1-2. TRBV12-1 is given as a pseudogene. The source material was cord blood. The receptor comes from a newborn girl in good health. CDR3: CASSFDLFGYTF. CDR3 in DNA: TGTGCCAGCAGCTTTGATCTGTTTGGCTACACCTTC.